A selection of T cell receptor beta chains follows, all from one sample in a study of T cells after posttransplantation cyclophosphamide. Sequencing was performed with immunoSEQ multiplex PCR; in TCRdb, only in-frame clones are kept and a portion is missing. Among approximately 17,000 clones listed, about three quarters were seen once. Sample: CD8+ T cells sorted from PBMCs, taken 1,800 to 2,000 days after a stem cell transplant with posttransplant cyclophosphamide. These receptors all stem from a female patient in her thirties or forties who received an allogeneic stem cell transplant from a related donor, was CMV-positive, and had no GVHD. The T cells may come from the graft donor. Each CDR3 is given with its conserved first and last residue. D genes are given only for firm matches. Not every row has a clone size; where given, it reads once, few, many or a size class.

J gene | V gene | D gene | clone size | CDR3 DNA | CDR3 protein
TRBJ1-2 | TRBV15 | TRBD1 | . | TGTGCCACCAGCAGTGACAGGGGGGCTTCAGGCTACACCTTC | CATSSDRGASGYTF
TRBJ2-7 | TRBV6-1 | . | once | TGTGCCAGCAGTTTGCGGACAGTGTACGAGCAGTACTTC | CASSLRTVYEQYF
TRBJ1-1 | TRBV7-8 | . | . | TGTGCCAGCAGCTTAGACGGAGAACTGAACACTGAAGCTTTCTTT | CASSLDGELNTEAFF
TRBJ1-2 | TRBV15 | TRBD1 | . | TGTGCCACCAGCCCTGGGACAGCTAACTATGGCTACACCTTC | CATSPGTANYGYTF
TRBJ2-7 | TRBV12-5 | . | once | TGTGCTAGTCAGGCGGGACTCCAAAGCTCCTACGAGCAGTACTTC | CASQAGLQSSYEQYF
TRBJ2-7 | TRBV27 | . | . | TGTGCCAGCTCCCGGGGGTTCAGGGCCTACGAGCAGTACTTC | CASSRGFRAYEQYF
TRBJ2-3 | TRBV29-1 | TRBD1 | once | TGCAGCGTCCCGACAGGGGGCCCAGATACGCAGTATTTT | CSVPTGGPDTQYF
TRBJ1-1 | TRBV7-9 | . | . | TGTGCCAGCAGCTCGGCGGGGGGGCTGCGGGAAGCTTTCTTT | CASSSAGGLREAFF
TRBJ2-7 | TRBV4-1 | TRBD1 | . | TGCGCCAGCAGCCATACCGGGACAGGGGACACCTACGAGCAGTACTTC | CASSHTGTGDTYEQYF
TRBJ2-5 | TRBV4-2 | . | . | TGTGCCAGCAGCCAAGTAACGAGGGATTTGGAAGAGACCCAGTACTTC | CASSQVTRDLEETQYF
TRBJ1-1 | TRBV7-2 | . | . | TGTGCCAGCAGCCCGACAGTGAACAGTTTGATGAACACTGAAGCTTTCTTT | CASSPTVNSLMNTEAFF
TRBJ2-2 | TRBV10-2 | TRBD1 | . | TGCGCCAGCAGTACCGGGACAGGGAATATCGGGGAGCTGTTTTTT | CASSTGTGNIGELFF
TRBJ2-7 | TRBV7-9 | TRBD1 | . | TGTGCCAGCAGCTTAGGGTGGACAGGGGGCATCATCCACGAGCAGTACTTC | CASSLGWTGGIIHEQYF
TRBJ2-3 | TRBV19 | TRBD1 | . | TGTGCCAGTAGTCCCCTCCGGGACAGGGTCACGGATACGCAGTATTTT | CASSPLRDRVTDTQYF
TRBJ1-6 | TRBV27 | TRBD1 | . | TGTGCCAGCAGTTTTGGACAGGCCTATAATTCACCCCTCCACTTT | CASSFGQAYNSPLHF
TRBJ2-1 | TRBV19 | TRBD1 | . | TGTGCCAGTGGGGGACAGTCGCATGAGCAGTTCTTC | CASGGQSHEQFF
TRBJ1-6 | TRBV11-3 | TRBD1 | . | TGTGCCGACACCGGGACAGTTAATTCACCCCTCCACTTT | CADTGTVNSPLHF
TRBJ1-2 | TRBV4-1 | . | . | TGCGCCAGCAGCCAAGTTAATCTCAGGGATGCCATCCATGGCTACACCTTC | CASSQVNLRDAIHGYTF
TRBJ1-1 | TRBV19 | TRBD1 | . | TGTGCCAGTAGTATTGGACAGGTAACGAACACTGAAGCTTTCTTT | CASSIGQVTNTEAFF